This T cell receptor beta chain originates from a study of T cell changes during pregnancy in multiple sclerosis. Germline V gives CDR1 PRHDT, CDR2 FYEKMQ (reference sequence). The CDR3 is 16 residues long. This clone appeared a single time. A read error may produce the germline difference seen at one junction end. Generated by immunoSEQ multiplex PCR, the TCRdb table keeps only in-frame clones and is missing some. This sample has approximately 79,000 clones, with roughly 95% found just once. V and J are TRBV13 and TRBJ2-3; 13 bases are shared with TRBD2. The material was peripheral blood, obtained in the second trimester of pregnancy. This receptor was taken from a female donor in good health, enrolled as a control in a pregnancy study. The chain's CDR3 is CASSLGLAGATDTQYF. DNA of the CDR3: TGTGCCAGCAGCCTAGGACTAGCGGGGGCCACAGATACGCAGTATTTT.